The following is a T cell receptor (beta chain) sequence with its context. This sample was included in a study of human versus mouse CDR3 diversity and MHC coevolution. The trim removed 10 bases at V and 7 bases at J, leaving 9 bases unmatched. Per the germline V gene, CDR1 is SEHNR and CDR2 is FQNEAQ (reference sequence). The CDR3 sequence is 13 residues long. The table came from immunoSEQ multiplex PCR; TCRdb's copy has only in-frame clones and leaves some out. This sample has about 73,000 clones, with roughly 92% found just once. The clonotype originates from a person between 30 and 69 years old in good health. This chain uses TRBV7-9 with TRBJ2-1; 8 nucleotides agree with TRBD1. The sample consisted of naive CD4+ T cells from blood. Subset specified: CD45RO-negative CD62L-positive naive CD4 T cells. CDR3 amino acids: CATRTGSGNEQFF. In nucleotides, the CDR3 is TGTGCCACCCGGACAGGGTCCGGGAATGAGCAGTTCTTC.